These 20 T cell receptor beta chains originate from one sample sequenced in a study of identical twins. TCRdb re-called the 5' RACE reads with MiXCR, one entry per CDR3 protein. The sample has roughly 290,000 distinct CDR3 sequences; just under 9.5% are singletons. This sample was shared with a second study, whose subject was yellow fever vaccine responses in identical twins.

The sequenced sample consisted of CD8+ T cells sorted from blood. Receptors originate from a woman aged 18 to 35 in good health.

This clonotype was observed many times. The genes are TRBV28 and TRBJ2-3; 8 bases agree with TRBD2. CDR3 size: 14 residues. The junction had 4 bases not matched to a gene; V was cut back by 2 bases and J by 6 bases. In germline, CDR1 is MDHEN, CDR2 SYDVKM. The CDR3 region has the DNA TGTGCCAGCAGTTTACCCCTAGCGGGCGATACGCAGTATTTT. It codes for CASSLPLAGDTQYF.

This clonotype was counted only a few times. Given a much more abundant clone one base away, this may be a read error. Here the CDR3 DNA reads TGTGCCAGCAGCGGGACAGAGGCCTACGAGCAGTACTTC. It codes for CASSGTEAYEQYF. The chain couples TRBV7-9 to TRBJ2-7; 7 positions match TRBD1. Germline V gene data show CDR1 as SEHNR and CDR2 as FQNEAQ (reference sequence). With V trimmed by 5 bases and J by 2 bases, 3 bases remained unmatched. This CDR3 spans 13 amino acids.

The V call is TRBV5-1, the J call TRBJ1-2; 8 nucleotides agree with TRBD1. This CDR3 comprises 14 residues. V shed 4 bases, J shed 8 bases, and the junction held 10 bases outside the gene matches. Looked up from germline, CDR1 is SGHRS and CDR2 is YFSETQ. This chain's CDR3 is CASSDAGQGRGYTF. CDR3 coding DNA: TGCGCCAGCAGCGACGCCGGACAGGGTCGGGGCTACACCTTC.

Many counts were recorded for this clonotype. This chain connects TRBV6-2 or TRBV6-3 to TRBJ1-1; D gene uncertain. The CDR3 is made up of 16 amino acids. The V and J ends lost 2 bases and 3 bases respectively, with 16 bases between them. CDR1 and CDR2 from the germline V gene are MNHEY and SVGEGT. The CDR3 sequence: CASSYNLRAGDTEAFF. The CDR3 coding sequence is TGTGCCAGCAGTTACAATCTTCGGGCGGGTGACACTGAAGCTTTCTTT.

V is TRBV2 and J is TRBJ2-3; D not resolved. The germline gives CDR1 SNHLY, CDR2 FYNNEI. This CDR3 has 14 residues. V gave up 3 bases and J gave up 0 bases, with 7 bases separating them. In nucleotides, the CDR3 is TGTGCCAGCAGTGAGTTGAGGAGCACAGATACGCAGTATTTT. Translating gives CASSELRSTDTQYF. The full variable domain, rest sourced from reference TRBV2 and TRBJ2-3, is EPEVTQTPSHQVTQMGQEVILRCVPISNHLYFYWYRQILGQKVEFLVSFYNNEISEKSEIFDDQFSVERPDGSNFTLKIRSTKLEDSAMYFCASSELRSTDTQYFGPGTRLTVL.

In its sample, this clonotype was seen a few times. The genes are TRBV28 and TRBJ2-1; tentative D call: TRBD1 (5 bases). The CDR3 is 13 residues long. Germline V lookup: CDR1 MDHEN, CDR2 SYDVKM. Trimming took 9 bases from V and 4 from J, leaving 13 bases between them. DNA of the CDR3: TGTGCCAGTGATGGACATCTTTACAATGAGCAGTTCTTC. Translating it yields CASDGHLYNEQFF.

The table lists this clonotype with many counts. The gene calls are TRBV6-2 or TRBV6-3 and TRBJ2-1; 10 bases align to TRBD2. This CDR3 region has 15 residues. Germline V gives CDR1 MNHEY, CDR2 SVGEGT. The J segment lost 4 bases and the V segment lost 5 bases, leaving 5 bases of the junction unmatched. CDR3 residues: CASSPTSGEYNEQFF. The CDR3 DNA sequence: TGTGCCAGCAGTCCCACTAGCGGGGAGTACAATGAGCAGTTCTTC.

V gene TRBV19 combines with J gene TRBJ2-1; no clear D. Trimming stripped 0 bases from V and 7 bases from J, with 13 bases between. CDR3 length: 15 amino acids. Germline V gene data show CDR1 as LNHDA and CDR2 as SQIVND (reference sequence). CDR3 DNA: TGTGCCAGTAGTATAGACAAAGTAGCATGGAATGAGCAGTTCTTC. Protein product: CASSIDKVAWNEQFF.

This clonotype was counted many times. The chain has TRBV7-2 and TRBJ2-7; D remains ambiguous. This CDR3 spans 12 amino acids. Germline loops: CDR1 SGHTA, CDR2 FQGNSA. The V and J ends lost 0 bases and 10 bases respectively, with 10 bases between them. CDR3 loop: CASSLAYREQYF. The CDR3, as DNA: TGTGCCAGCAGCTTAGCCTACAGAGAACAGTACTTC.

This chain uses TRBV11-2 with TRBJ2-6; 9 bases match TRBD1. Trimming cost V 1 base and J 4 bases; bases outside gene matches: 2. Germline values: CDR1 SGHAT, CDR2 FQNNGV. CDR3 size: 16 residues. The DNA for the CDR3 is TGTGCCAGCAGCTTAGGGACAGGGGCCGGGGCCAACGTCCTGACTTTC. As protein: CASSLGTGAGANVLTF.

The chain uses TRBV10-2 and TRBJ2-3, with a tentative D call TRBD2 (6 bases). This CDR3 is built from 11 residues. Trimming took 6 bases from V and 13 from J, leaving 14 bases between them. Germline values: CDR1 WSHSY, CDR2 SAAADI. Written as DNA, the CDR3 is TGCGCCAGCAGGGGAGGCGCTGAAGAGTATTTT. This gives the protein CASRGGAEEYF.

The chain couples TRBV4-3 to TRBJ2-1; D gene uncertain. The CDR3 runs 17 residues. Trimming stripped 0 bases from V and 4 bases from J, with 16 bases between. Looked up from germline, CDR1 is LGHNA and CDR2 is YSLEER. The CDR3 loop is CASSQDLRLLSYNEQFF. DNA for the CDR3: TGCGCCAGCAGCCAAGATCTGAGACTCTTATCTTACAATGAGCAGTTCTTC.

J is TRBJ2-5 and V is TRBV9; TRBD2 matches at 14 bases. CDR3 length: 18 amino acids. V shed 4 bases, J shed 6 bases, and the junction held 14 bases outside the gene matches. In germline, CDR1 is SGDLS, CDR2 YYNGEE. The CDR3 DNA is TGTGCCAGCAGCCCGATAAATCCCGGGACTAGCGGGAGACAGACCCAGTACTTC. This translates into CASSPINPGTSGRQTQYF.

This clonotype was counted a few times. The rearrangement joins TRBV7-8 to TRBJ2-5, with 7 bases lining up with TRBD1. The CDR3 totals 12 residues. V was clipped by 3 bases and J by 11 bases; unmatched bases: 6. Germline V gives CDR1 SGHVS, CDR2 FQNEAQ. In DNA, the CDR3 is TGTGCCAGCAGCTTCGACAGGGTCCCACAGTACTTC. The encoded protein is CASSFDRVPQYF.

This clonotype appeared many times. The chain links TRBV7-9 to TRBJ1-2, with D tentatively TRBD1 (6 bases). The CDR3 length is 15 residues. Germline values: CDR1 SEHNR, CDR2 FQNEAQ (reference sequence). Trimming cost V 6 bases and J 8 bases, with 22 bases left between them. The CDR3 is CASRTDPSGGAGYTF. The CDR3 DNA sequence: TGTGCCAGCAGGACGGACCCTAGCGGGGGCGCCGGCTACACCTTC. Drawing the rest from reference TRBV7-9 and TRBJ1-2, the complete variable domain is DTGVSQNPRHKITKRGQNVTFRCDPISEHNRLYWYRQTLGQGPEFLTYFQNEAQLEKSRLLSDRFSAERPKGSFSTLEIQRTEQGDSAMYLCASRTDPSGGAGYTFGSGTRLTVV.

This chain links TRBV29-1 with TRBJ2-1, with 7 bases identical to TRBD1. CDR3 length equals 9 residues. Germline CDR1 reads SQVTM; CDR2 reads ANQGSEA. V was clipped by 8 bases and J by 15 bases; unmatched bases: 7. In nucleotides, the CDR3 is TGCAGCATTGGGCAGGGGGTGTTCTTC. Residues: CSIGQGVFF.

This clonotype was seen more than once but under ten times. The chain is built from TRBV20-1 and TRBJ2-1; D might be TRBD2 (6 bases). The V and J ends lost 6 bases and 0 bases respectively, with 12 bases between them. Looked up from germline, CDR1 is DFQATT and CDR2 is SNEGSKA (reference sequence). CDR3 length equals 14 residues. The CDR3 loop reads CSALALDSYNEQFF. For the CDR3, the DNA is TGCAGTGCGCTAGCGCTAGACTCCTACAATGAGCAGTTCTTC.

There are many counts of this clonotype. The genes are TRBV2 and TRBJ2-3; D call uncertain. Trimming took 0 bases from V and 5 from J, leaving 0 bases between them. Looked up from germline, CDR1 is SNHLY and CDR2 is FYNNEI. CDR3 length: 11 amino acids. CDR3: CASSEADTQYF. The CDR3 DNA reads TGTGCCAGCAGTGAAGCAGATACGCAGTATTTT. Together with reference TRBV2 and TRBJ2-3, the CDR3 gives the full variable domain: EPEVTQTPSHQVTQMGQEVILRCVPISNHLYFYWYRQILGQKVEFLVSFYNNEISEKSEIFDDQFSVERPDGSNFTLKIRSTKLEDSAMYFCASSEADTQYFGPGTRLTVL.

This clonotype has a count of ten or more. The chain joins TRBV7-8 to TRBJ1-1, with unresolved D. Germline V gives CDR1 SGHVS, CDR2 FQNEAQ. The ends were cut back, 5 bases at V and 1 base at J, with 14 bases in the middle. The CDR3 spans 15 residues. Here the CDR3 reads CASSLPPAGNTEAFF. CDR3 bases: TGTGCCAGCAGCCTTCCCCCAGCGGGGAACACTGAAGCTTTCTTT.

The rearrangement joins TRBV30 to TRBJ2-7; TRBD1 matches 8 bases. The V segment lost 3 bases and the J segment 4 bases; nucleotides outside the gene matches: 11. CDR3 length equals 15 residues. CDR1 is GTSNPN and CDR2 is SVGIG in the germline V gene (reference sequence). For the CDR3, the DNA is TGTGCCTGGAGAGCACCCTACAGGACAGGGTACGAGCAGTACTTC. Amino acid sequence: CAWRAPYRTGYEQYF. The full variable domain, in which reference TRBV30 and TRBJ2-7 provide the parts outside the CDR3, is SQTIHQWPATLVQPVGSPLSLECTVEGTSNPNLYWYRQAAGRGLQLLFYSVGIGQISSEVPQNLSASRPQDRQFILSSKKLLLSDSGFYLCAWRAPYRTGYEQYFGPGTRLTVT.